The 14 T cell receptor beta chains below were found in one sample sequenced in a study of blood T cell repertoires in COVID-19. Produced via immunoSEQ multiplex PCR; TCRdb's table is partial and in-frame only. The table lists 70,000 to 90,000 clones, about 86% of them singletons, with less than 9.5% in the top ten. The sample comprised peripheral blood. The receptors come from a man in his 60s with acute or convalescent COVID-19.

The gene calls are TRBV2 and TRBJ1-4; the match to TRBD1 covers 8 bases. The junction had 5 bases not matched to a gene; V was cut back by 3 bases and J by 8 bases. CDR3 length: 14 residues. The V gene's germline CDR1 is SNHLY and CDR2 FYNNEI. The CDR3 bases are TGTGCCAGCAGTGACAGGGGGCTGGCCGAAAAACTGTTTTTT. The encoded protein is CASSDRGLAEKLFF.

The CDR3 sequence: CASSFGTSGGDTQYF. The CDR3 bases are TGTGCCAGCAGCTTCGGGACTAGCGGGGGAGATACGCAGTATTTT. The chain joins TRBV7-2 to TRBJ2-3; TRBD2 matches at 14 bases. Germline CDR1 reads SGHTA; CDR2 reads FQGNSA. After removal of 3 bases from V and 5 bases from J, the junction contained 1 base not matched to a gene. CDR3 length equals 15 residues.

V gene TRBV6-6 combines with J gene TRBJ2-7, with 8 positions matching TRBD1. V was clipped by 11 bases and J by 5 bases; unmatched bases: 17. The length of the CDR3 is 15 residues. Germline V lookup: CDR1 MNHNY, CDR2 SVGAGI (reference sequence). DNA for the CDR3: TGTGCCGTAGAACCCGAGGACAGGGAAGGAAACGAGCAGTACTTC. Its translation is CAVEPEDREGNEQYF.

The chain is built from TRBV5-1 and TRBJ2-1, with 11 bases fitting TRBD2. The V segment lost 5 bases and the J segment 9 bases; nucleotides outside the gene matches: 4. CDR1 SGHRS and CDR2 YFSETQ come from the germline V gene. CDR3 length: 13 amino acids. CDR3 sequence (DNA): TGCGCCAGCAGACTAGCGGGAGCCCCTGAGCAGTTCTTC. Amino acid sequence: CASRLAGAPEQFF.

This clone has a single count. The chain uses TRBV2 and TRBJ2-1; weak D call: TRBD2 (6 bases). Between the trimmed V and J ends, which lost 8 bases and 5 bases, there was a span of 13 bases. The germline gives CDR1 SNHLY, CDR2 FYNNEI. The CDR3 extends over 13 amino acids. CDR3 in DNA: TGTGCCAGCCGGAGGGTGATGAACAATGAGCAGTTCTTC. The encoded protein is CASRRVMNNEQFF.

This rearrangement joins TRBV5-1 to TRBJ2-1, with 15 bases aligning to TRBD2. V dropped 6 bases and J dropped 4; count of bases not matched to a gene: 11. The CDR3 contains 18 residues. Germline CDR1 is SGHRS and CDR2 is YFSETQ. CDR3 nucleotides: TGCGCCAGCACCGCGAGGACTAGCGGGGGGGCCTCTTACAATGAGCAGTTCTTC. Protein: CASTARTSGGASYNEQFF.

V is TRBV6-5 and J is TRBJ2-7; weak D call: TRBD2 (6 bases). The CDR3 is 13 residues long. The germline V gene has CDR1 MNHEY and CDR2 SVGAGI. V lost 5 bases and J lost 0, with 8 bases in between. CDR3: CASSRENSYEQYF. For the CDR3, the DNA is TGTGCCAGCAGTCGGGAGAACTCCTACGAGCAGTACTTC.

This chain links TRBV30 with TRBJ1-3; no reliable D call. This CDR3 is 14 amino acids long. The germline CDR1 and CDR2 sequences are GTSNPN and SVGIG (reference sequence). The V end lost 4 bases, the J end lost 2 bases, and 12 bases lay between the germline ends. CDR3 coding DNA: TGTGCCTGGAAGTCGAGGTTAGCTGGAAACACCATATATTTT. This codes for CAWKSRLAGNTIYF.

The rearrangement uses TRBV12-3 or TRBV12-4 and TRBJ2-5; no firm D call. The CDR3 is 13 amino acids. Trimming removed 6 bases from V and 7 bases from J, with 15 bases in between. The CDR3 reads CASSPLESGTQYF. The CDR3 nucleotides read TGTGCCAGCAGCCCTCTGGAGAGTGGGACCCAGTACTTC.

CDR3 nucleotides: TGTGCCTGGAGTGTAGGGACTAGCGGAGCTAATGAGCAGTTCTTC. Translated, it gives CAWSVGTSGANEQFF. The rearrangement uses TRBV30 and TRBJ2-1, with 11 bases that match TRBD2. V was pared by 0 bases and J by 7 bases, with 5 bases of the junction left unmatched. The CDR3 sequence is 15 residues long. The germline gives CDR1 GTSNPN, CDR2 SVGIG (reference sequence).

The J gene is TRBJ1-3, the V gene TRBV5-6; D is perhaps TRBD1 (5 bases). The CDR3 loop spans 16 amino acids. V lost 0 bases, J lost 4 bases, and 14 bases lay in between. The V gene's germline CDR1 is SGHDT and CDR2 YYEEEE. The CDR3 coding sequence is TGTGCCAGCAGCTTGGGCGGGGGTTGGTCCGGAAACACCATATATTTT. Translating gives CASSLGGGWSGNTIYF. The full variable domain, in which reference TRBV5-6 and TRBJ1-3 provide the parts outside the CDR3, is DAGVTQSPTHLIKTRGQQVTLRCSPKSGHDTVSWYQQALGQGPQFIFQYYEEEERQRGNFPDRFSGHQFPNYSSELNVNALLLGDSALYLCASSLGGGWSGNTIYFGEGSWLTVV.

The CDR3 DNA reads TGTGCCAGCACCTCTTTGGGCAGGCAAGCTTTCTTT. This translates into CASTSLGRQAFF. The genes are TRBV3-1 (or the pseudogene TRBV3-2) and TRBJ1-1; D uncertain. Trimming shortened V by 7 bases and J by 9 bases, and 15 bases separated the two germline ends. This CDR3 comprises 12 residues. Germline V CDR1 and CDR2: LGHDT, YNNKEL (reference sequence).

V usage is TRBV27 and J usage is TRBJ1-3; D is unclear. V gave up 3 bases and J gave up 0 bases, with 9 bases separating them. Germline lookup yields CDR1 MNHEY and CDR2 SMNVEV (reference sequence). The CDR3 runs to 15 residues. CDR3 loop: CASSLYRNSGNTIYF. The CDR3 nucleotides are TGTGCCAGCAGTTTGTACAGAAACTCTGGAAACACCATATATTTT.

V usage is TRBV19 and J usage is TRBJ1-1; tentative D call: TRBD1 (5 bases). Germline CDR1 reads LNHDA; CDR2 reads SQIVND (reference sequence). The CDR3 sequence is 15 residues long. The V gene lost 6 bases and the J gene lost 0 bases, with 14 bases spanning the gap. CDR3 amino acids: CASSPLSTVNTEAFF. The CDR3 region has the DNA TGTGCCAGTAGCCCCTTGTCGACAGTGAACACTGAAGCTTTCTTT.